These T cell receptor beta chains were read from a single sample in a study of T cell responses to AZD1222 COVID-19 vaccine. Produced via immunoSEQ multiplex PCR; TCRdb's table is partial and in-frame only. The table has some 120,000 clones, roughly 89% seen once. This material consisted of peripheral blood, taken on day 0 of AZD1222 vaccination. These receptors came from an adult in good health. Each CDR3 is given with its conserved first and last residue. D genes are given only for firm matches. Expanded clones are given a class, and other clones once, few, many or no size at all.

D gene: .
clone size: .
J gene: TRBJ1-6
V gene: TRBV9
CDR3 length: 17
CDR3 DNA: TGTGCCAGCAGCGTCGGATCGGAGGGGGCCTATAATTCACCCCTCCACTTT
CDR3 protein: CASSVGSEGAYNSPLHF

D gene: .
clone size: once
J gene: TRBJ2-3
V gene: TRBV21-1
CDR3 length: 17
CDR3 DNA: TGTGCCAGCAGCAAAACGACAGGAGGGTCTAGCACAGATACGCAGTATTTT
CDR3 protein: CASSKTTGGSSTDTQYF

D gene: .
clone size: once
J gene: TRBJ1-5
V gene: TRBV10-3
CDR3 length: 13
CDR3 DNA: TGTGCCATCAGTGAGTCGGAAGCGTTCGGGGCCCATTTT
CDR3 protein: CAISESEAFGAHF

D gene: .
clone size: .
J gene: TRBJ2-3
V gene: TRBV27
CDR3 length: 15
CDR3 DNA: TGTGCCAGCAGCCGAGCTGGATCCGGCACAGATACGCAGTATTTT
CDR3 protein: CASSRAGSGTDTQYF

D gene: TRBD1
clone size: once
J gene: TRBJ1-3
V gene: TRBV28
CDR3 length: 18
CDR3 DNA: TGTGCCAGCAGTTTAAGTCGGACAGGGGCCATCTCTGGAAACACCATATATTTT
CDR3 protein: CASSLSRTGAISGNTIYF

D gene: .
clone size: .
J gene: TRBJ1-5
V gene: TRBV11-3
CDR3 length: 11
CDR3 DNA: TGTGCCAGCAGCTTAGAGGGGCCCCAGCATTTT
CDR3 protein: CASSLEGPQHF

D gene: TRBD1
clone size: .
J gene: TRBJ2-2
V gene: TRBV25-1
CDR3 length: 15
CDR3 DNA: TGTGCCAGCAGCGAAGGGACAGGGGACACCGGGGAGCTGTTTTTT
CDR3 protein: CASSEGTGDTGELFF

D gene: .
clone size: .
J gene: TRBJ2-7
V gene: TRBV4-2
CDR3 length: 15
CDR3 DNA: TGTGCCAGCAGCCAAGTCGCGGAAAACACCTACGAGCAGTACTTC
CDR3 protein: CASSQVAENTYEQYF

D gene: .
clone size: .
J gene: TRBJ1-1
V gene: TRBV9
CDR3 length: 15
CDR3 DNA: TGTGCCAGCAGCTACCTTGAAGAGCGGTACACTGAAGCTTTCTTT
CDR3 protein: CASSYLEERYTEAFF

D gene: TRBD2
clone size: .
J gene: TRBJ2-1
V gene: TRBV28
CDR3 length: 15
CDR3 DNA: TGTGCCAGTGGACTAGCGGGGGGTCAATACAATGAGCAGTTCTTC
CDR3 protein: CASGLAGGQYNEQFF

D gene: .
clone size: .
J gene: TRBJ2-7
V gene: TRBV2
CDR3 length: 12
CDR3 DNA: TGTGCCAGCAAACGGGAAGGCTACGAGCAGTACTTC
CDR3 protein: CASKREGYEQYF

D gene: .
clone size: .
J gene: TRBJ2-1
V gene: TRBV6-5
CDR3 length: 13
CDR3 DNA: TGTGCCAGCAGCCGGAGGGAGCGTAGTGAGCAGTTCTTC
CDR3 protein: CASSRRERSEQFF

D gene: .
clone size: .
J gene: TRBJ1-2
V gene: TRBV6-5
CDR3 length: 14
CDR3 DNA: TGTGCCAGCAGCTACCTTCGGGGCACCGGGGGCTACACCTTC
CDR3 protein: CASSYLRGTGGYTF

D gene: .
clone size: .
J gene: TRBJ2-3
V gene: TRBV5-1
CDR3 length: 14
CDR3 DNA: TGCGCCAGCAGCTTGGGGGGGACTACAGATACGCAGTATTTT
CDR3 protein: CASSLGGTTDTQYF

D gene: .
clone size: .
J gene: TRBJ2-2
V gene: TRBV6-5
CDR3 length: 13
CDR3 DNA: TGTGCCAGCAGTACCGGACGACGCGGGGAGCTGTTTTTT
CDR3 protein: CASSTGRRGELFF

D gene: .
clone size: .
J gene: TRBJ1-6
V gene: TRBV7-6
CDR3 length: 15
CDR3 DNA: TGTGCCAGCAGCTTAGAGGTAAGGGCCGTTTCACCCCTCCACTTT
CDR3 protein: CASSLEVRAVSPLHF

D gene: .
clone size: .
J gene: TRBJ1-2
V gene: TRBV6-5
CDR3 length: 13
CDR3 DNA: TGTGCCAGCATACGAACAGTGGGGTATGGCTACACCTTC
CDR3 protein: CASIRTVGYGYTF